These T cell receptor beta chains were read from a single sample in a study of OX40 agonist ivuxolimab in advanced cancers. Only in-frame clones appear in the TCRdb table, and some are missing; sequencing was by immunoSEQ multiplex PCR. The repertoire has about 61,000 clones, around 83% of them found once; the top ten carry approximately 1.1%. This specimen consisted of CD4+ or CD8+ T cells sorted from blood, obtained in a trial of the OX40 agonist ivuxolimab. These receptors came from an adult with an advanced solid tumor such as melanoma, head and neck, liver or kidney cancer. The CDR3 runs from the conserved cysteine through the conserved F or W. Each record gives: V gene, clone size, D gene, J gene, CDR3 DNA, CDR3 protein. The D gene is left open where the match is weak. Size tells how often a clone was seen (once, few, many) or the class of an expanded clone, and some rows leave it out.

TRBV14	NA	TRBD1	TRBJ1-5	TGTGCCAGCAGCCAAAAGGGACAGACCTCAACCCAGCATTTT	CASSQKGQTSTQHF
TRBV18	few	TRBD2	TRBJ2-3	TGTGCCAGCTCACCACGACTAGCGGGGCGGTCGAGCACAGATACGCAGTATTTT	CASSPRLAGRSSTDTQYF
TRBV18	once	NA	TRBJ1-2	TGTGCCAGCTCACCTGGATTCTTGGGGTTAGACACCTTC	CASSPGFLGLDTF
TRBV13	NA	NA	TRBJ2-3	TGTGCCAGCAGCTCCCCCCGTCTCGGTGGCACAGATACGCAGTATTTT	CASSSPRLGGTDTQYF
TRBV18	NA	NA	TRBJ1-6	TGTGCCAGCTCACCGAACAGGAGCTCCTATAATTCACCCCTCCACTTT	CASSPNRSSYNSPLHF
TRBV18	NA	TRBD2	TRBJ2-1	TGTGCCACCTCCGGGGGGTCCCCCAATGAGCAGTTCTTC	CATSGGSPNEQFF
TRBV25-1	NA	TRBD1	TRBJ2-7	TGTGCCAGCAGTCCCCCGGACAGGGGCTACGAGCAGTACTTC	CASSPPDRGYEQYF
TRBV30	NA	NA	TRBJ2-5	TGTGCCTGGGGGAGGTCCGGCGGGGAGACCCAGTACTTC	CAWGRSGGETQYF